The source of this T cell receptor beta chain is a study of shared clonotypes between healthy human individuals (dated by TCRdb to the early 2020s). About the full investigation: A couple of women and a few men aged 18 to 49 years were included in the cohort. For each donor, three plates each were used for CD4 naive and CD4 memory, two plates were used for CD8 naive, and one plate was used for CD8 memory. Different laboratories and diverse techniques were used to prepare libraries and sequence TCR repertoires, to increase sequencing depth and limit assay-specific biases. Per donor, leukapheresis produced somewhere between about 0.8 and 9 billion PBMCs. To estimate repertoire size and how much clonotypes are shared between individuals, the study performed deep sequencing of blood TCR repertoires from roughly five healthy adults.

As for this clone: Its specific antigen is unknown. Base qualities are missing; no much larger clone stands one base away.

Using the deep immunoSEQ assay, TCR CDR3 regions were amplified from genomic DNA by multiplex PCR. Extracted genomic DNA from each cell subset was spread evenly across all wells of several immunoSEQ 96-well plates, with each plate serving as a replicate. For sorted subsets, 150 to 200 ng genomic DNA, equal to 30,000 to 35,000 T cell genomes, was loaded into each replicate PCR. The purified libraries were quantified using a Qubit 3.0 fluorometer, sized with a Bioanalyzer 2100, and then quantified again using the KAPA Library Quantification kit. Every immunoSEQ 96-well plate was sequenced on a separate single-read 150-cycle Illumina NextSeq 550 flow cell. On the authors' methods: Because only junctional sequences without quality scores were contained in the immunoSEQ output, filtering matching that applied to full-length reads could not be performed. To assign V/J genes and CDR3, sequences were annotated against IMGT germline references using PyIR, a Python wrapper for IgBLAST v1.9. Reads with weak V/J assignments (E-value above 1e-6), missing CDR3, stop codons, out-of-frame junctions, or ambiguous translated residues were removed. V3J clonotypes were defined as sequences sharing the same inferred V gene, J gene, and CDR3 amino acid sequence. Percentage overlap between repertoires was computed as shared unique clonotypes divided by the size of the smaller repertoire. RTK rarefaction, the Chao1 estimator, and Recon v2.1 estimates of unobserved clonotypes were used to assess repertoire richness. Generation probabilities were computed with OLGA for all TCRbeta clonotypes obtained by the gDNA method from several donors. As stored in TCRdb, this immuneACCESS dataset retains in-frame rearrangements with V and J assigned. A fraction of the clones does not appear; measured against another copy, unresolved V genes explain less than half of the discrepancy, and the remainder lacks a known reason. Clone size and the V and J calls come from that table; the DNA yielded D and trimming. This sample has about 1,900,000 clones in its table, and roughly 95% of those were observed once. Less than 1.5% of the sample comes from the top ten.

The paper as a whole reports these results and caveats: Pairwise subsampling led to the expectation that sequencing depth would affect the degree of clonotype sharing among donors. Compared with non-shared clonotypes, the clonotypes found in all four sorted-subset donors had higher generation probabilities. Even with the large sequencing depth, rarefaction of the sorted-subset datasets indicated that sequencing was incomplete. Naive subsets generally had larger estimated clonotype richness than memory subsets did. Across a few donors, approximately 4.6% of naive CD4, 3% to 3.5% of naive CD8, roughly 2.3% of memory CD4, and under 0.45% of memory CD8 clonotypes were shared. Sampling was restricted to blood, and TCR repertoires in tissues likely differ from the TCR repertoires found in blood. The small number of donors limited the genetic and exposure-history diversity represented.

A distance of 11 bases separates the germline ends of V and J, which lose 2 bases and 0 bases respectively. The CDR3 numbers 16 residues from cysteine through phenylalanine. CDR3 DNA is the only sequence kept; it has 48 bases, read in frame from the first base. In the germline V gene (reference sequence), CDR1 corresponds to SGHAT and CDR2 to FQDESV. CD8 naive samples were CD45RO-negative cells positively selected for CCR7, giving a CD45RA+CCR7+ population that excluded TemRA cells. Healthy HIV-negative adults with no recently reported acute infections or vaccinations were included as donors. Every donor was a Caucasian adult living in Nashville, Tennessee, USA. Blood was collected by leukapheresis, and PBMCs were isolated by Ficoll-Histopaque density gradient centrifugation and then cryopreserved in liquid nitrogen vapor phase. Purity and quantity of every magnetically sorted T cell population were checked by analytical flow cytometry. Each sorted fraction had its genomic DNA isolated and then quantified by UV absorbance on a Nanodrop 2000c.

The sequence links TRBV11-1 to TRBJ1-3; the D gene is not confidently resolved. The origin of this receptor is a man between 18 and 35 years old in good health. The sequenced sample was naive CD8+ T cells sorted from blood. The cell subset or site label for this specimen denotes: CD45RA+CCR7+. CDR3 reads: CASSLTPSSSGNTIYF. The nucleotide sequence is given as TGTGCCAGCAGCTTAACCCCCTCCAGCTCTGGAAACACCATATATTTT.